The rows below give T cell receptor beta chains drawn from one sample of a study of T cells in Graves' hyperthyroidism and ophthalmopathy. TCRdb reprocessed the multiplex PCR reads with MiXCR, giving one entry per CDR3 protein. The sample contains around 380,000 distinct CDR3 sequences, about 14% of which appear only once. Sequencing used blood. The source of these receptors is a man between 25 and 39 years old with Graves' hyperthyroidism that later progressed to Graves' ophthalmopathy. CDR3s include the opening cysteine and the closing phenylalanine or tryptophan. The order of the fields is D gene, J gene, V gene, clone size, CDR3 protein, CDR3 DNA. The D gene is left open where the match is weak. Clone sizes are given selectively: once, few, many, or a class where the clone is expanded.

>.|TRBJ1-4|TRBV20-1|.
CSAQQGTTNEKLFF
TGCAGTGCCCAACAGGGAACAACTAATGAAAAACTGTTTTTT
>TRBD1|TRBJ2-6|TRBV2|many
CASTRQGARANVLTF
TGTGCCAGCACCAGACAGGGGGCGAGGGCCAACGTCCTGACTTTC
>TRBD1|TRBJ1-4|TRBV20-1|few
CSAKTGITNEKLFF
TGCAGTGCAAAGACAGGGATAACTAATGAAAAACTGTTTTTT
>TRBD2|TRBJ2-5|TRBV7-9|many
CASSLPPLAGTQETQYF
TGTGCCAGCAGCTTACCCCCACTAGCGGGGACACAAGAGACCCAGTACTTC
>.|TRBJ2-5|TRBV7-9|many
CASSRLGETQYF
TGTGCCAGCAGCCGACTGGGCGAGACCCAGTACTTC
>.|TRBJ1-4|TRBV18|many
CASSTGNEKLFF
TGTGCCAGCTCGACCGGGAATGAAAAACTGTTTTTT
>.|TRBJ1-1|TRBV24-1|.
CATSDLITTQVRVTEAFF
TGTGCCACCAGTGATCTGATTACAACACAGGTTCGAGTTACTGAAGCTTTCTTT
>.|TRBJ1-2|TRBV11-2|many
CASSLASHNYGYTF
TGTGCCAGCAGCTTAGCTTCGCATAACTATGGCTACACCTTC
>.|TRBJ1-4|TRBV5-1|few
CASSLAQWRGFNEKLFF
TGCGCCAGCAGCTTGGCCCAATGGCGGGGATTTAATGAAAAACTGTTTTTT
>.|TRBJ1-3|TRBV29-1|once
CSVEGGGGNTIYF
TGCAGCGTTGAAGGGGGGGGCGGAAACACCATATATTTT
>TRBD2|TRBJ2-3|TRBV6-2/TRBV6-3|few
CASSHTSGTDTQYF
TGTGCCAGCAGCCACACTAGCGGCACAGATACGCAGTATTTT
>TRBD1|TRBJ2-7|TRBV28|many
CASSFEGTGAYEQYF
TGTGCCAGCAGTTTCGAGGGGACAGGAGCCTACGAGCAGTACTTC
>TRBD2|TRBJ2-1|TRBV12-3/TRBV12-4|many
CASGSGGASNEQFF
TGTGCCAGCGGTAGCGGGGGGGCGAGTAATGAGCAGTTCTTC
>.|TRBJ2-7|TRBV12-3/TRBV12-4|many
CASSPPTGTVTYEQYF
TGTGCCAGCAGTCCCCCAACAGGGACGGTCACCTACGAGCAGTACTTC
>.|TRBJ1-5|TRBV27|many
CASSATYSNQPQHF
TGTGCCAGCAGTGCGACTTATAGCAATCAGCCCCAGCATTTT
>.|TRBJ2-5|TRBV11-2|many
CASSLVKERGETQYF
TGTGCCAGCAGCTTAGTAAAGGAGAGGGGGGAGACCCAGTACTTC
>TRBD2|TRBJ2-5|TRBV24-1|many
CATSDFGLAAYQETQYF
TGTGCCACCAGTGATTTCGGACTAGCAGCTTACCAAGAGACCCAGTACTTC
>.|TRBJ2-1|TRBV7-9|few
CASSWGRYNEQFF
TGTGCCAGCAGCTGGGGCCGCTACAATGAGCAGTTCTTC
>.|TRBJ1-6|TRBV12-3/TRBV12-4|many
CASSPGRRTNSPLHF
TGTGCCAGCAGCCCCGGACGGCGGACGAATTCACCCCTCCACTTT
>.|TRBJ1-2|TRBV19|.
CASSPLAYSPTSWNYGYTF
TGTGCCAGTAGCCCGCTGGCCTACAGTCCCACGTCCTGGAACTATGGCTACACCTTC
>.|TRBJ2-1|TRBV11-1|many
CASSPHVRNEQFF
TGTGCCAGCAGCCCTCATGTTCGCAATGAGCAGTTCTTC
>.|TRBJ2-3|TRBV29-1|.
CSVEDLVLGTDTQYF
TGCAGCGTTGAAGATCTGGTTCTCGGCACAGATACGCAGTATTTT
>TRBD2|TRBJ2-3|TRBV24-1|many
CATSDLAGNLDTQYF
TGTGCCACCAGTGACCTAGCGGGGAACTTAGATACGCAGTATTTT
>.|TRBJ1-2|TRBV25-1|.
CASSELGEQNGYTF
TGTGCCAGCAGTGAATTGGGAGAACAGAATGGCTACACCTTC
>.|TRBJ1-1|TRBV19|few
CASSIRQGGSEAFF
TGTGCCAGTAGTATACGGCAGGGAGGGTCTGAAGCTTTCTTT
>.|TRBJ1-6|TRBV12-3/TRBV12-4|many
CASSLVVGPGRRSGSPLHF
TGTGCCAGCAGTTTGGTTGTGGGGCCAGGACGGAGATCTGGTTCACCCCTCCACTTT